This T cell receptor (beta chain) is from a study of coeliac disease. Data came from immunoSEQ multiplex PCR; TCRdb stores just in-frame clones and leaves some out. The sample lists thousands of clones, around 70% occurring once. CDR1 SGDLS and CDR2 YYNGEE come from the germline V gene. The CDR3 is made up of 15 amino acids. Between the trimmed V and J ends, which lost 0 bases and 8 bases, there was a span of 15 bases. The TCR comes from a man under 40 with celiac disease. Sequences were obtained from intraepithelial lymphocytes from the gut. This chain links TRBV9 with TRBJ2-1, with D possibly being TRBD1 (5 bases). Written as DNA, the CDR3 is TGTGCCAGCAGCGTAGGCGTTGGGCAAGGGGATGAGCAGTTCTTC. This codes for CASSVGVGQGDEQFF.